The 14 T cell receptor beta chains in this list originate from one sample, sequenced in a study of naive and memory T cell subsets. TCR cDNA received a 3' ligated oligonucleotide that carried a UMI. Ligated cDNA underwent four rounds of PCR with nested alpha and beta constant region primers and SP2. TCRdb used MiXCR to reprocess the 5' RACE reads, holding one entry per CDR3 protein. The sample has fewer than 40,000 distinct CDR3 sequences, 16% seen once. The receptors here all came from a female donor in good health.

This rearrangement joins TRBV5-1 to TRBJ2-1, with D uncertain. Germline CDR1 is SGHRS and CDR2 is YFSETQ. The CDR3 has 13 amino acids. Trimming took 0 bases from V and 5 from J, leaving 6 bases between them. CDR3 in DNA: TGCGCCAGCAGCTTGGTTGGGGACAATGAGCAGTTCTTC. It encodes CASSLVGDNEQFF.

This clonotype appeared a few times. The chain uses TRBV6-6 and TRBJ2-7, with a possible D match to TRBD1 (7 bases). Per germline, CDR1 MNHNY and CDR2 SVGAGI (reference sequence). The germline V and J ends were trimmed by 2 bases and 2 bases, with 10 bases remaining between them. The CDR3 sequence is 14 residues long. This chain's CDR3 is CASSYAGQPYEQYF. The DNA for the CDR3 is TGTGCCAGCAGTTACGCGGGACAGCCCTACGAGCAGTACTTC.

In its sample, this clonotype was seen many times. The V gene is TRBV20-1, the J gene TRBJ2-7; D unclear. Trimming stripped 6 bases from V and 0 bases from J, with 24 bases between. The CDR3 runs 17 residues. Germline CDR1 DFQATT, CDR2 SNEGSKA (reference sequence). CDR3 sequence: CSALAVGGIGPSYEQYF. The CDR3 coding sequence is TGCAGTGCGCTGGCGGTTGGTGGTATCGGGCCCTCCTACGAGCAGTACTTC.

Ten or more counts support this clonotype. DNA for the CDR3: TGTGCCAGCAGCCGCGGGACTTACGAGCAGTACTTC. It codes for CASSRGTYEQYF. The rearrangement links TRBV5-6 to TRBJ2-7, with D perhaps TRBD2 (6 bases). The germline V gene has CDR1 SGHDT and CDR2 YYEEEE. This CDR3 contains 12 residues. Between the trimmed V and J ends, which lost 4 bases and 4 bases, there was a span of 9 bases.

This clonotype was recorded many times. The chain joins TRBV29-1 to TRBJ1-4; no reliable D call. Germline assignment: CDR1 SQVTM and CDR2 ANQGSEA. CDR3 length: 13 amino acids. V was trimmed by 6 bases and J by 4 bases, leaving 12 bases between them. CDR3 sequence reads: CSVVPALNEKLFF. Written as DNA, the CDR3 is TGCAGCGTCGTTCCGGCGCTTAATGAAAAACTGTTTTTT.

This clonotype has just a few counts. V and J are TRBV6-5 and TRBJ1-5, with D tentatively TRBD1 (6 bases). This CDR3 has 16 residues. CDR1 is MNHEY, CDR2 SVGAGI, per germline. V lost 6 bases to trimming and J lost 2 bases, with 17 bases between them. The CDR3, as DNA: TGTGCCAGCAGACCTCAGGGGTCTAGGGGCAATCAGCCCCAGCATTTT. It codes for CASRPQGSRGNQPQHF.

In its sample, this clonotype was seen a few times. The chain uses TRBV20-1 and TRBJ1-3; TRBD1 matches at 12 bases. There are 17 residues in the CDR3. Germline V gene lookup returns CDR1 DFQATT and CDR2 SNEGSKA (reference sequence). The CDR3 region has the DNA TGCGCCACCCCGGGACAGGGGGCGCAGAACTCTGGAAACACCATATATTTT. As protein: CATPGQGAQNSGNTIYF.

This clonotype occurred once. A much larger clone differs from this one at a single base, so this may be a read error. The chain uses TRBV29-1 and TRBJ2-7; D ambiguous. V lost 4 bases, J lost 0 bases, and 7 bases lay in between. The CDR3 runs to 12 residues. CDR1 SQVTM and CDR2 ANQGSEA come from the germline V gene. The CDR3 sequence: CSVGLTSYEQYF. CDR3 nucleotide sequence: TGCAGCGTTGGTCTGACCTCCTACGAGCAGTACTTC.

This clonotype has only a few counts. The rearrangement joins TRBV5-1 to TRBJ1-5, with D maybe TRBD1 (6 bases). Trimming left V 0 bases short and J 7 bases short, with 8 bases between. CDR1 is SGHRS and CDR2 is YFSETQ in the germline V gene. This CDR3 has 13 residues. CDR3 amino acids: CASSLGTDQPQHF. CDR3 sequence (DNA): TGCGCCAGCAGCTTGGGGACAGACCAGCCCCAGCATTTT.

The J gene is TRBJ2-5, the V gene TRBV5-6, with D tentatively TRBD2 (6 bases). V was clipped by 0 bases and J by 2 bases, with 14 bases between them. The CDR3 consists of 16 residues. Germline values: CDR1 SGHDT, CDR2 YYEEEE. The DNA of the CDR3 is TGTGCCAGCAGCTTGGTGGGGGGAGCTGGGCAAGAGACCCAGTACTTC. This sequence encodes CASSLVGGAGQETQYF.

This clonotype has a count of ten or more. The chain combines TRBV4-2 with TRBJ2-7; D may be TRBD1 or TRBD2 (5 bases each). Between the trimmed V and J ends, which lost 1 base and 5 bases, there was a span of 9 bases. Germline CDR1 LGHNA, CDR2 YNFKEQ. The CDR3 is 13 residues long. The CDR3 DNA reads TGTGCCAGCAGCCAAGCATGGGGGAACGAGCAGTACTTC. This codes for CASSQAWGNEQYF.

This clonotype was observed many times. This chain joins TRBV20-1 and TRBJ1-5, with 7 positions matching TRBD1. The CDR3 has 14 residues. With V trimmed by 0 bases and J by 6 bases, 5 bases remained unmatched. CDR1 and CDR2 from the germline V gene are DFQATT and SNEGSKA (reference sequence). This chain's CDR3 is CSARDRQGSQPQHF. CDR3 coding DNA: TGCAGTGCTAGAGACCGACAGGGCTCTCAGCCCCAGCATTTT.

By share, this clonotype counts as medium-sized. V gene TRBV7-8 combines with J gene TRBJ1-1, with 7 bases matching TRBD1. The CDR3 has 14 amino acids. The V gene end was trimmed by 3 bases and the J gene end by 6 bases; junction bases not matched to a gene: 7. CDR1 is SGHVS, CDR2 FQNEAQ, per germline. CDR3: CASSFSTGFAEAFF. CDR3 nucleotides: TGTGCCAGCAGCTTCTCGACAGGGTTCGCTGAAGCTTTCTTT. Based on the CDR3 plus reference TRBV7-8 and TRBJ1-1, the full variable domain is GAGVSQSPRYKVAKRGQDVALRCDPISGHVSLFWYQQALGQGPEFLTYFQNEAQLDKSGLPSDRFFAERPEGSVSTLKIQRTQQEDSAVYLCASSFSTGFAEAFFGQGTRLTVV.

This clonotype was found many times. V usage is TRBV6-5 and J usage is TRBJ1-6; D call uncertain. The CDR3 runs 15 residues. Trimming shortened V by 0 bases and J by 7 bases, and 10 bases separated the two germline ends. In germline, CDR1 is MNHEY, CDR2 SVGAGI. CDR3 protein: CASSYSRRSNSPLHF. As DNA, the CDR3 is TGTGCCAGCAGTTACTCGAGACGTTCAAATTCACCCCTCCACTTT.